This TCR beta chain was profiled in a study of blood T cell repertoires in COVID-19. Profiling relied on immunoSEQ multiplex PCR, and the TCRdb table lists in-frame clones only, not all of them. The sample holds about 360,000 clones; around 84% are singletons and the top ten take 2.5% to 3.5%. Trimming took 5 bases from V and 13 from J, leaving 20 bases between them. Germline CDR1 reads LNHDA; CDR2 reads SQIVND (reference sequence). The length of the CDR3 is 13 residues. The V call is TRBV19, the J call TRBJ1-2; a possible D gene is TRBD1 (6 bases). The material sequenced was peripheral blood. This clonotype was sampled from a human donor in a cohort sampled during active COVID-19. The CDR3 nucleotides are TGTGCCAGTAGTGTACAGGGTGTCGGGTGGTTCACCTTC. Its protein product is CASSVQGVGWFTF. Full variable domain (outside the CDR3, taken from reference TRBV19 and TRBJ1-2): DGGITQSPKYLFRKEGQNVTLSCEQNLNHDAMYWYRQDPGQGLRLIYYSQIVNDFQKGDIAEGYSVSREKKESFPLTVTSAQKNPTAFYLCASSVQGVGWFTFGSGTRLTVV.